A selection of T cell receptor beta chains follows, all from one sample in a study of shared clonotypes between healthy human individuals. The data were produced by immunoSEQ multiplex PCR, yet TCRdb's version contains in-frame clones alone and is incomplete. The table has about half a million clones, around three quarters seen once. The sample comprised PBMCs. These receptors were collected from a woman aged 40 to 50 in good health. Some clones in this sample may be carry-over from other donors' samples. Each CDR3 is given with its conserved first and last residue. The D gene is left open where the match is weak. Only part of the rows carry a size: once, few, many, or a class if the clone is expanded.

size,J,D,V,CDR3,DNA
-,TRBJ1-5,-,TRBV5-8,CASSLEIWAGGNQPQHF,TGTGCCAGCAGCTTGGAGATCTGGGCCGGCGGCAATCAGCCCCAGCATTTT
few,TRBJ1-3,-,TRBV7-9,CASSPKGQGSTGNTIYF,TGTGCCAGCAGCCCTAAGGGGCAGGGGAGCACTGGAAACACCATATATTTT
-,TRBJ1-1,-,TRBV29-1,CSAAPGGYTEAFF,TGCAGCGCCGCCCCTGGCGGGTACACTGAAGCTTTCTTT
-,TRBJ2-7,TRBD2,TRBV9,CASSVGLGSRAGVPYEQYF,TGTGCCAGCAGCGTTGGGTTGGGCTCGAGAGCGGGGGTCCCCTACGAGCAGTACTTC
-,TRBJ2-7,TRBD1,TRBV10-3,CAISNRGRGDEQYF,TGTGCCATCAGCAACAGGGGGCGCGGGGACGAGCAGTACTTC
-,TRBJ2-3,TRBD2,TRBV6-5,CASTGLADTDTQYF,TGTGCCAGCACCGGACTAGCGGACACAGATACGCAGTATTTT
-,TRBJ2-7,-,TRBV20-1,CSVLDSYEQYF,TGCAGTGTTCTAGACTCCTACGAGCAGTACTTC
many,TRBJ1-1,-,TRBV29-1,CSAGAGWGMNTEAFF,TGCAGCGCTGGGGCGGGTTGGGGAATGAACACTGAAGCTTTCTTT
few,TRBJ2-7,-,TRBV10-3,CAISLGLGHYEQYF,TGTGCCATCAGTCTAGGACTGGGACATTACGAGCAGTACTTC
-,TRBJ1-1,-,TRBV5-1,CASSLDRENTEAFF,TGCGCCAGCAGCTTGGACAGGGAGAACACTGAAGCTTTCTTT
-,TRBJ2-7,TRBD2,TRBV5-4,CASSQPIAGSSYEQYF,TGTGCCAGCAGCCAACCTATAGCGGGAAGCTCCTACGAGCAGTACTTC
-,TRBJ2-2,TRBD2,TRBV5-1,CASSLAGETGELFF,TGCGCCAGCAGCTTAGCGGGAGAAACCGGGGAGCTGTTTTTT
-,TRBJ1-3,-,TRBV7-2,CASSLGSGDTIYF,TGTGCCAGCAGCTTAGGGAGTGGCGACACCATATATTTT
-,TRBJ2-1,-,TRBV7-2,CASSFGQGGYNEQFF,TGTGCCAGCAGCTTCGGGCAGGGCGGCTACAATGAGCAGTTCTTC
-,TRBJ1-2,-,TRBV2,CASLGYTF,TGTGCCAGCCTTGGCTACACCTTC
once,TRBJ2-2,-,TRBV5-4,CASSFQGNTGELFF,TGTGCCAGCAGCTTTCAGGGGAACACCGGGGAGCTGTTTTTT
-,TRBJ1-3,-,TRBV7-9,CASSPPGQSGNTIYF,TGTGCCAGCAGCCCCCCCGGACAGTCTGGAAACACCATATATTTT
-,TRBJ2-5,-,TRBV6-5,CASRPGPAGTETQYF,TGTGCCAGCAGACCCGGACCCGCGGGGACAGAGACCCAGTACTTC
-,TRBJ2-7,-,TRBV18,CASSPSSYEQYF,TGTGCCAGCTCACCTTCCTCCTACGAGCAGTACTTC
-,TRBJ2-3,TRBD2,TRBV27,CASSLSSASGSSTDTQYF,TGTGCCAGCAGTTTATCGTCGGCTAGCGGGAGTAGCACAGATACGCAGTATTTT
-,TRBJ1-1,-,TRBV28,CASRSRGGNTEAFF,TGTGCCAGCAGATCCCGCGGCGGGAACACTGAAGCTTTCTTT
-,TRBJ1-5,-,TRBV18,CASSPGRGNQPQHF,TGTGCCAGCTCACCAGGCAGGGGCAATCAGCCCCAGCATTTT
-,TRBJ1-5,-,TRBV7-9,CASSLARDLYSNQPQHF,TGTGCCAGCAGCTTAGCCAGGGACCTATATAGCAATCAGCCCCAGCATTTT
-,TRBJ2-1,-,TRBV9,CASSVGSGSYNEQFF,TGTGCCAGCAGCGTAGGTAGCGGCTCCTACAATGAGCAGTTCTTC
-,TRBJ2-3,TRBD2,TRBV11-2,CASSPAAGVDTQYF,TGTGCCAGCAGCCCCGCAGCGGGAGTGGATACGCAGTATTTT
-,TRBJ2-4,-,TRBV15,CATSVRATKNIQYF,TGTGCCACCAGCGTGCGGGCCACCAAAAACATTCAGTACTTC
-,TRBJ2-2,-,TRBV7-3,CASSPTRWGETGELFF,TGTGCCAGCAGCCCTACAAGGTGGGGCGAAACCGGGGAGCTGTTTTTT
-,TRBJ2-4,-,TRBV7-9,CASSPSWGLSAKNIQYF,TGTGCCAGCAGCCCATCGTGGGGGTTGTCGGCCAAAAACATTCAGTACTTC
-,TRBJ2-3,-,TRBV7-6,CASSLAGVDTQYF,TGTGCCAGCAGCTTAGCCGGGGTAGATACGCAGTATTTT
few,TRBJ1-5,-,TRBV7-6,CASSLADNQPQHF,TGTGCCAGCAGCTTAGCCGACAATCAGCCCCAGCATTTT
-,TRBJ1-5,TRBD1,TRBV6-1,CASNSQGPNQPQHF,TGTGCCAGCAATTCACAGGGGCCTAATCAGCCCCAGCATTTT
-,TRBJ2-6,-,TRBV14,CASSQEGSPASGANVLTF,TGTGCCAGCAGCCAAGAAGGAAGCCCCGCCTCTGGGGCCAACGTCCTGACTTTC
-,TRBJ1-1,-,TRBV4-2,CASSPGTTGSPTEAFF,TGTGCCAGCAGCCCAGGGACGACAGGTTCTCCGACTGAAGCTTTCTTT
-,TRBJ2-7,TRBD1,TRBV2,CASTPSPPRTGGYEQYF,TGTGCCAGCACCCCCTCCCCCCCCCGGACAGGCGGCTACGAGCAGTACTTC
-,TRBJ1-2,-,TRBV28,CASSFPTRDNYGYTF,TGTGCCAGCAGTTTCCCCACGAGAGATAACTATGGCTACACCTTC
-,TRBJ1-4,-,TRBV6-5,CASSYGGAREKLFF,TGTGCCAGCAGTTACGGGGGGGCGCGGGAAAAACTGTTTTTT
-,TRBJ2-7,-,TRBV5-5,CASSGEAHSYEQYF,TGTGCCAGCAGCGGGGAGGCCCACTCCTACGAGCAGTACTTC
-,TRBJ1-1,-,TRBV5-1,CASSPDGLNTEAFF,TGCGCCAGCAGCCCGGACGGCTTGAACACTGAAGCTTTCTTT
-,TRBJ2-3,-,TRBV28,CASTTPVGTDTQYF,TGTGCCAGCACTACCCCAGTGGGCACAGATACGCAGTATTTT
few,TRBJ1-1,-,TRBV29-1,CSVSWQGDAEAFF,TGCAGCGTTAGCTGGCAGGGCGACGCTGAAGCTTTCTTT
-,TRBJ1-1,TRBD1,TRBV6-5,CASSSTGQRNTEAFF,TGTGCCAGCAGTTCTACGGGACAGAGGAACACTGAAGCTTTCTTT
-,TRBJ2-5,-,TRBV5-5,CASSLDGETQYF,TGTGCCAGCAGCTTGGATGGAGAGACCCAGTACTTC
-,TRBJ2-1,TRBD2,TRBV29-1,CSVEGGGTSGGEQFF,TGCAGCGTTGAAGGCGGCGGGACTAGCGGGGGTGAGCAGTTCTTC
many,TRBJ2-5,TRBD1,TRBV5-1,CASSLGGQALQETQYF,TGCGCCAGCAGCTTGGGCGGACAGGCCCTCCAAGAGACCCAGTACTTC
-,TRBJ2-7,TRBD2,TRBV7-6,CASSLAHSGGSPYEQYF,TGTGCCAGCAGCTTAGCGCATTCGGGAGGGAGCCCCTACGAGCAGTACTTC
-,TRBJ1-2,-,TRBV19,CASSIGAGYLDYGYTF,TGTGCCAGTAGTATAGGTGCAGGGTATTTGGACTATGGCTACACCTTC
-,TRBJ2-3,-,TRBV6-1,CASEIPPRLQYF,TGTGCCAGCGAGATACCACCTAGGCTGCAGTATTTT
few,TRBJ2-1,TRBD2,TRBV5-4,CASSFSSGRFDEQFF,TGTGCCAGCAGCTTTTCCAGCGGGAGGTTCGATGAGCAGTTCTTC
-,TRBJ2-2,-,TRBV11-3,CASSLVSNTGELFF,TGTGCCAGCAGCTTAGTATCGAACACCGGGGAGCTGTTTTTT
-,TRBJ2-3,TRBD2,TRBV29-1,CSVGVLAGGSTDTQYF,TGCAGCGTTGGGGTACTAGCGGGAGGAAGCACAGATACGCAGTATTTT
-,TRBJ1-1,TRBD1,TRBV27,CASSLLGTGEAFF,TGTGCCAGCAGTTTATTGGGGACAGGGGAAGCTTTCTTT
-,TRBJ2-7,-,TRBV7-8,CASSNKWGSVEQYF,TGTGCCAGCAGCAATAAATGGGGCAGTGTAGAGCAGTACTTC
-,TRBJ2-5,-,TRBV27,CASTPRGVTNPWQETQYF,TGTGCCAGCACCCCACGGGGTGTTACGAACCCGTGGCAAGAGACCCAGTACTTC
-,TRBJ1-5,TRBD1,TRBV28,CASSRIDRGGQPQHF,TGTGCCAGCAGTAGAATTGACAGGGGAGGCCAGCCCCAGCATTTT
-,TRBJ1-2,-,TRBV28,CASSSPRGANYGYTF,TGTGCCAGCAGTTCCCCCAGGGGAGCTAACTATGGCTACACCTTC